The 24 T cell receptor beta chains listed next were all sequenced from one sample in a study of CD4+ T cells in melanoma. Clones were read by immunoSEQ multiplex PCR, and TCRdb kept only the in-frame ones, dropping some. The sample shows some 110,000 clones, 92% of them seen only once. Sequencing was carried out using peripheral blood. Source of these receptors: a human donor with melanoma.

The chain joins TRBV7-3 to TRBJ2-1, with D possibly TRBD1 on 6 matching bases. V shed 5 bases and J shed 1 base, with 15 bases lying between them. Germline V gives CDR1 SGHTA, CDR2 FQGTGA. The CDR3 is 16 residues long. CDR3 residues: CASSLRQDKSYNEQFF. CDR3 DNA sequence: TGTGCCAGCAGCCTACGACAGGACAAATCCTACAATGAGCAGTTCTTC.

The CDR3 DNA is TGCGCCAGCAGCCAATACAGGGGGAGCACCGGGGAGCTGTTTTTT. Translating gives CASSQYRGSTGELFF. The chain combines TRBV4-3 with TRBJ2-2; TRBD1 agrees at 8 bases. The CDR3 runs to 15 residues. Germline V gene lookup returns CDR1 LGHNA and CDR2 YSLEER. Trimming removed 2 bases from V and 4 bases from J; junction bases left unmatched: 3.

V is TRBV4-3 and J is TRBJ2-2, with 7 bases lining up with TRBD1. The CDR3 runs 15 residues. The V gene end was trimmed by 3 bases and the J gene end by 5 bases; junction bases not matched to a gene: 6. CDR1 is LGHNA and CDR2 is YSLEER in the germline V gene. The CDR3 reads CASSQAGGWTGELFF. The CDR3 DNA is TGCGCCAGCAGCCAGGCAGGGGGTTGGACCGGGGAGCTGTTTTTT.

The chain couples TRBV13 to TRBJ2-7; the D gene is possibly TRBD1 (5 bases). V was trimmed by 2 bases and J by 3 bases, leaving 11 bases between them. Germline-derived CDR1 and CDR2 are PRHDT and FYEKMQ (reference sequence). CDR3 length: 14 residues. The CDR3 reads CASSLPGNNYEQYF. The DNA of the CDR3 is TGTGCCAGCAGCTTACCAGGGAACAACTACGAGCAGTACTTC. Full variable domain (missing parts from reference TRBV13 and TRBJ2-7): AAGVIQSPRHLIKEKRETATLKCYPIPRHDTVYWYQQGPGQDPQFLISFYEKMQSDKGSIPDRFSAQQFSDYHSELNMSSLELGDSALYFCASSLPGNNYEQYFGPGTRLTVT.

The chain carries TRBV27 and TRBJ2-7; TRBD2 matches at 7 bases. Germline values: CDR1 MNHEY, CDR2 SMNVEV (reference sequence). J lost 3 bases, V lost 3 bases, and 2 bases had no gene match. The CDR3 contains 13 residues. CDR3 nucleotides: TGTGCCAGCAGTTTTGCTAGCGGCTACGAGCAGTACTTC. Translated, it gives CASSFASGYEQYF.

The chain carries TRBV7-2 and TRBJ2-5, with a weak D call TRBD2 (5 bases). This CDR3 has 14 residues. Trimming cost V 4 bases and J 4 bases, with 13 bases left between them. Per the germline V gene, CDR1 is SGHTA and CDR2 is FQGNSA. CDR3 residues: CASSSPQRRETQYF. CDR3 in DNA: TGTGCCAGCAGCTCCCCCCAGCGGCGAGAGACCCAGTACTTC.

The rearrangement uses TRBV4-2 and TRBJ2-3; D is unresolved. V lost 0 bases and J 0 bases, leaving 10 bases between the germline ends. Germline CDR1 reads LGHNA; CDR2 reads YNFKEQ. This CDR3 region has 16 residues. The DNA for the CDR3 is TGTGCCAGCAGCCAAGAGGGCAGGCGCAGCACAGATACGCAGTATTTT. Translating gives CASSQEGRRSTDTQYF.

This chain links TRBV7-2 with TRBJ1-1; 7 bases agree with TRBD1. The germline CDR1 and CDR2 sequences are SGHTA and FQGNSA. This CDR3 comprises 14 residues. V gave up 7 bases and J gave up 4 bases; unmatched junction bases: 9. CDR3 sequence (DNA): TGTGCCAGCAATTCGCAGGGGGGTATCACTGAAGCTTTCTTT. As protein: CASNSQGGITEAFF.

The chain carries TRBV28 and TRBJ2-5; 8 bases map to TRBD2. Germline V CDR1 and CDR2: MDHEN, SYDVKM. J gave up 4 bases and V 5 bases, and 9 bases lay outside the gene matches. CDR3 length equals 15 residues. As DNA, the CDR3 is TGTGCCAGCAGTCGGGGGGTAGCGGGATTAGAGACCCAGTACTTC. It yields the protein CASSRGVAGLETQYF.

V gene TRBV5-1 combines with J gene TRBJ2-7, with 12 bases lining up with TRBD1. This CDR3 is built from 20 residues. Germline V gene sequence: CDR1 SGHRS, CDR2 YFSETQ. V trimming: 4 bases; J trimming: 2 bases; junction bases outside the gene matches: 19. CDR3 sequence (DNA): TGCGCCAGCAGCCCCAACCGCGGGGACAGGGGGCAAGTTACCCCCTACGAGCAGTACTTC. Protein: CASSPNRGDRGQVTPYEQYF.

V gene TRBV6-5 combines with J gene TRBJ2-7; D uncertain. Trimming left V 5 bases short and J 6 bases short, with 20 bases between. This CDR3 has 15 residues. Germline CDR1 MNHEY, CDR2 SVGAGI. The CDR3 is CASSPPAGEAAEQYF. The CDR3 DNA reads TGTGCCAGCAGTCCTCCGGCAGGAGAGGCCGCCGAGCAGTACTTC.

The V gene is TRBV5-1, the J gene TRBJ1-1, with no clear D. CDR1 and CDR2 from the germline V gene are SGHRS and YFSETQ. This CDR3 is built from 13 residues. V dropped 2 bases and J dropped 0 bases, with 5 bases sitting between them. This chain's CDR3 is CASSFTMNTEAFF. CDR3 DNA sequence: TGCGCCAGCAGCTTTACTATGAACACTGAAGCTTTCTTT.

This sequence joins TRBV12-5 and TRBJ1-1; perhaps TRBD1 as D (5 bases). This CDR3 region has 16 residues. V was shortened by 0 bases and J by 0 bases, with 11 bases between the two germline ends. Germline V gene sequence: CDR1 LGHNT, CDR2 FRNRAP. The CDR3 reads CASGLVATGLNTEAFF. CDR3 in DNA: TGTGCTAGTGGTTTGGTAGCAACAGGACTGAACACTGAAGCTTTCTTT.

CDR3 region: CASSLDREFPYNEQFF. CDR3 DNA: TGTGCCAGCAGTTTGGACAGGGAATTCCCCTACAATGAGCAGTTCTTC. The J gene is TRBJ2-1, the V gene TRBV27; 8 bases fit TRBD1. Germline V gene sequence: CDR1 MNHEY, CDR2 SMNVEV (reference sequence). The V segment lost 3 bases and the J segment 2 bases; nucleotides outside the gene matches: 6. The CDR3 runs 16 residues.

V usage is TRBV6-1 and J usage is TRBJ1-5; no clear D. V lost 11 bases and J lost 3, with 14 bases in between. This CDR3 region has 13 residues. From germline, CDR1 is MNHNS and CDR2 SASEGT. The CDR3 reads CAGSTGFNQPQHF. CDR3 bases: TGTGCCGGGTCAACGGGGTTCAATCAGCCCCAGCATTTT.

This CDR3 reads CASSLAGVNYGYTF. CDR3 coding DNA: TGTGCCAGCAGCTTAGCGGGGGTCAACTATGGCTACACCTTC. The J gene is TRBJ1-2, the V gene TRBV7-9; TRBD1 is a possible D gene (5 bases). Germline V CDR1 and CDR2: SEHNR, FQNEAQ (reference sequence). The CDR3 covers 14 residues. The V end was cut by 0 bases, the J end by 2 bases, with 7 bases between.

Worth noting for this clone: In the same sample, other DNA sequences code for this CDR3. The chain uses TRBV29-1 and TRBJ2-7; 7 positions match TRBD2. The CDR3 totals 12 residues. Germline assignment: CDR1 SQVTM and CDR2 ANQGSEA. V shed 4 bases, J shed 0 bases, and the junction held 0 bases outside the gene matches. The CDR3 DNA is TGCAGCGTTGGCGGGGGCTCCTACGAGCAGTACTTC. Translation: CSVGGGSYEQYF.

This chain uses TRBV29-1 with TRBJ2-1; no clear D gene. The CDR3 has 13 residues. V was shortened by 3 bases and J by 8 bases, with 14 bases between the two germline ends. Per the germline V gene, CDR1 is SQVTM and CDR2 is ANQGSEA. CDR3 DNA sequence: TGCAGCGTTGACCGCGGAAGACGCGATGAGCAGTTCTTC. It encodes CSVDRGRRDEQFF.

The chain links TRBV7-2 to TRBJ2-3; 8 bases fit TRBD2. CDR3 length: 14 residues. The germline V gene encodes CDR1 SGHTA and CDR2 FQGNSA. Unmatched junction bases numbered 0, after V lost 3 bases and J lost 1 base. The CDR3 loop is CASSLRGGTDTQYF. CDR3 sequence (DNA): TGTGCCAGCAGCTTGCGGGGGGGCACAGATACGCAGTATTTT.

The V gene is TRBV5-1, the J gene TRBJ2-3; the match to TRBD2 covers 10 bases. V shed 0 bases and J 3 bases; nucleotides not matched to a gene: 4. Germline-derived CDR1 and CDR2 are SGHRS and YFSETQ. CDR3 length: 16 residues. CDR3 protein: CASSLVTSGDTDTQYF. DNA for the CDR3: TGCGCCAGCAGCTTGGTAACTAGCGGGGATACAGATACGCAGTATTTT.

This clone showed up just once. This rearrangement joins TRBV9 to TRBJ2-1; TRBD2 aligns across 7 bases. The CDR3 length is 17 residues. In germline, CDR1 is SGDLS, CDR2 YYNGEE. J was trimmed by 0 bases and V by 1 base; bases with no gene match: 7. CDR3 sequence: CASSVRSGMASYNEQFF. Written as DNA, the CDR3 is TGTGCCAGCAGCGTACGAAGCGGGATGGCCTCCTACAATGAGCAGTTCTTC.

This chain uses TRBV7-9 with TRBJ1-1, with D possibly TRBD1 on 5 matching bases. This CDR3 region has 15 residues. Germline CDR1 SEHNR, CDR2 FQNEAQ (reference sequence). Trimming removed 5 bases from V and 0 bases from J, with 13 bases in between. The CDR3 sequence: CASSLRQRMNTEAFF. CDR3 nucleotide sequence: TGTGCCAGCAGCCTACGACAGAGGATGAACACTGAAGCTTTCTTT.

The V gene is TRBV29-1, the J gene TRBJ1-1; D is uncertain. Germline assignment: CDR1 SQVTM and CDR2 ANQGSEA. This CDR3 is 13 amino acids long. V lost 4 bases to trimming and J lost 0 bases, with 9 bases between them. CDR3 loop: CSVVGRLNTEAFF. CDR3 bases: TGCAGCGTTGTAGGCAGATTGAACACTGAAGCTTTCTTT.

The chain is built from TRBV2 and TRBJ1-3, with a tentative D call TRBD1 (5 bases). Germline CDR1 reads SNHLY; CDR2 reads FYNNEI. This CDR3 region has 15 residues. The germline V and J ends were trimmed by 2 bases and 4 bases, with 12 bases remaining between them. The CDR3 sequence: CASSEFRGEGNTIYF. The CDR3 coding sequence is TGTGCCAGCAGTGAATTTCGGGGGGAAGGAAACACCATATATTTT.